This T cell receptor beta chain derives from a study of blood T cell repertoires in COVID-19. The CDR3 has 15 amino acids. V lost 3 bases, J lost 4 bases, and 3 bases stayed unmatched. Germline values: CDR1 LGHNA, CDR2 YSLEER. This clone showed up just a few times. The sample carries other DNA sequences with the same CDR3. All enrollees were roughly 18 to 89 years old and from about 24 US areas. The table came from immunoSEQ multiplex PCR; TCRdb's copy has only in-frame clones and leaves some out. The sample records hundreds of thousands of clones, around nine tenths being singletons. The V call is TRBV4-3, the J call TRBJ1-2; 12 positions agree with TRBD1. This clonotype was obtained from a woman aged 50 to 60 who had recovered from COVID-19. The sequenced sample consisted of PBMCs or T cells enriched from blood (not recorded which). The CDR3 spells CASSQGTGGGYGYTF. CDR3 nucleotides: TGCGCCAGCAGCCAGGGGACAGGGGGCGGCTATGGCTACACCTTC.